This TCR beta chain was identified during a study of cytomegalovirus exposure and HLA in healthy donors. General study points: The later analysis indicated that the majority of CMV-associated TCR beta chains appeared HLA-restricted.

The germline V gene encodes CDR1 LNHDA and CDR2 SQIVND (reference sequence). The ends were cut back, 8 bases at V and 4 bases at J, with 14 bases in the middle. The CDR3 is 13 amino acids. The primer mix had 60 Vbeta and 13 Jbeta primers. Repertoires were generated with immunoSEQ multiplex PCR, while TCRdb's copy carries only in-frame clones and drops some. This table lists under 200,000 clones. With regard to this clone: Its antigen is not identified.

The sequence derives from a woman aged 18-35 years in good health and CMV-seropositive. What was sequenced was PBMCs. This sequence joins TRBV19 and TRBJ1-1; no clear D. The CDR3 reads CASLEGGGTEAFF. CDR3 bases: TGTGCCAGTCTCGAGGGAGGAGGCACTGAAGCTTTCTTT.